The sequence of this TCR beta chain was determined in a study of PD-1 blockade in classical Hodgkin lymphoma. Study-level information: Patients received nivolumab 3 mg/kg intravenously every 2 weeks. Study-level points and caveats: CD4+ TCR diversity rose significantly by C4D1, and CD8+ TCR diversity did not. Newly diagnosed patients were reported to exhibit reduced baseline TCR diversity relative to healthy donors.

This clone has more than one count but fewer than ten. Its specificity is unknown. Deletions cut 1 base from V and 7 bases from J, with 13 bases between. Germline V CDR1 and CDR2: GTSNPN, SVGIG (reference sequence). The CDR3 runs 13 residues. Clones were read by immunoSEQ multiplex PCR, and TCRdb kept only the in-frame ones, dropping some. Of about 17,000 clones listed, approximately 77% are singletons. Time point meaning: cycle 4 day 1 (C4D1), after around six weeks of nivolumab. Every patient relapsed after autologous stem cell transplantation, and brentuximab vedotin exposure varied. Purified CD4+ T cells were obtained from thawed PBMCs through magnetic negative selection. Classifying best responses yielded complete response, partial response or progressive disease.

This material consisted of CD4+ T cells from blood, taken before the fourth cycle of nivolumab. The sequence derives from a human donor with classical Hodgkin lymphoma. The chain joins TRBV30 to TRBJ1-1; possible D gene TRBD1, 6 bases. The CDR3 nucleotides read TGTGCCTGGAGTGAGGGGGGCGGGGATGAAGCTTTCTTT. Translating it yields CAWSEGGGDEAFF. Filled out from reference TRBV30 and TRBJ1-1, the complete variable domain reads SQTIHQWPATLVQPVGSPLSLECTVEGTSNPNLYWYRQAAGRGLQLLFYSVGIGQISSEVPQNLSASRPQDRQFILSSKKLLLSDSGFYLCAWSEGGGDEAFFGQGTRLTVV.